This is a list of T cell receptor beta chains from one sample in a study of cytomegalovirus exposure and HLA in healthy donors. TCRdb keeps only in-frame clones here, not all; method: immunoSEQ multiplex PCR. The sample consists of fewer than 80,000 clones, roughly 80% of them appearing once. Sequences were obtained from PBMCs. These receptors all stem from a woman aged 40-49 years in good health and CMV-seropositive. The CDR3 runs from the conserved cysteine through the conserved F or W. A D gene is named only where the DNA matches it firmly. Some rows mark clone size as missing; the rest say once, few, many or name a class of expanded clone.

d_gene	abundance	v_gene	j_gene	CDR3nt	CDR3aa
-	-	TRBV7-9	TRBJ1-2	TGTGCCAGCAGCTTAGGGGCAGGGGAAGAAAACTATGGCTACACCTTC	CASSLGAGEENYGYTF
TRBD1	-	TRBV11-3	TRBJ2-7	TGTGCCAGCAGCTTACTCCCCGGGACAGCATACGAGCAGTACTTC	CASSLLPGTAYEQYF
-	-	TRBV29-1	TRBJ1-1	TGCAGCGTTGTAGGGGGTTTTGGTACTGAAGCTTTCTTT	CSVVGGFGTEAFF
-	-	TRBV12-5	TRBJ1-1	TGTGCTAGTGGTTTGGGCCACACAGGGAACACTGAAGCTTTCTTT	CASGLGHTGNTEAFF
-	once	TRBV27	TRBJ1-5	TGTGCCAGCAGTTTAAAGCGAAATCAGCCCCAGCATTTT	CASSLKRNQPQHF
-	medium-sized	TRBV7-2	TRBJ1-2	TGTGCCAGCAGCTCACTTCAGAAGGGGCTCTATGGCTACACCTTC	CASSSLQKGLYGYTF
-	-	TRBV21-1	TRBJ1-2	TGTGCCAGCAGCAAAGGAGTTGCGGGACAGATTAACTATGGCTACACCTTC	CASSKGVAGQINYGYTF
-	-	TRBV28	TRBJ1-1	TGTGCCAGCAGTTTCCTATACAGGGACCTGAACACTGAAGCTTTCTTT	CASSFLYRDLNTEAFF
-	once	TRBV4-2	TRBJ1-2	TGTGCCAGCAGCCAAGGGCCGAGCAGGGGAGAACGTGGCTACACCTTC	CASSQGPSRGERGYTF
-	few	TRBV28	TRBJ1-2	TGTGCCAGCAGTTTACGACTGTATGGCTACACCTTC	CASSLRLYGYTF
TRBD1	few	TRBV19	TRBJ2-7	TGTGCCAGTAGTATCCCGGGACAGTTTTTTAACGAGCAGTACTTC	CASSIPGQFFNEQYF
-	-	TRBV4-3	TRBJ2-2	TGCGCCAGCAGCCAAGAGGGAACAGGCACCGGGGAGCTGTTTTTT	CASSQEGTGTGELFF
TRBD1	-	TRBV7-6	TRBJ2-1	TGTGCCAGCAGCTCCCCCGGGACAGGGGATGATGAGCAGTTCTTC	CASSSPGTGDDEQFF
-	-	TRBV9	TRBJ1-6	TGTGCCAGCAGTCTTGCCGGTGATAATTCACCCCTCCACTTT	CASSLAGDNSPLHF
TRBD1	-	TRBV7-7	TRBJ1-6	TGTGCCAGCAGCACCGGGACAGGGATACTTAATTCACCCCTCCACTTT	CASSTGTGILNSPLHF
-	-	TRBV19	TRBJ1-2	TGTGCCAGTACTACCATTCCGAGCTATGGCTACACCTTC	CASTTIPSYGYTF
-	-	TRBV19	TRBJ2-3	TGTGCCAGTAGTCCACAAGCGGGAGATACGCAGTATTTT	CASSPQAGDTQYF
-	-	TRBV9	TRBJ1-2	TGTGCCAGCAGCCGACCGGGGGGTAGCGTACGGGGCTACACCTTC	CASSRPGGSVRGYTF
-	-	TRBV5-5	TRBJ1-2	TGTGCCAGCAGCTTTGGACAGTTTAACTATGGCTACACCTTC	CASSFGQFNYGYTF
-	few	TRBV2	TRBJ2-7	TGTGCCAGCAGTGAGCCCTGGGGGGATACCTACGAGCAGTACTTC	CASSEPWGDTYEQYF
-	-	TRBV30	TRBJ1-5	TGTGCCTGGAATGAGGGAAGCAATCAGCCCCAGCATTTT	CAWNEGSNQPQHF
-	-	TRBV7-8	TRBJ1-5	TGTGCCAGCAGCTTAGCGCTAGATCAGCCCCAGCATTTT	CASSLALDQPQHF
TRBD1	once	TRBV23-1	TRBJ1-1	TGCGCCAGCAGTCAATCGAGGGGGCCCTCCGCTGAAGCTTTCTTT	CASSQSRGPSAEAFF
-	-	TRBV9	TRBJ1-2	TGTGCCAGCAGGGATACCCGACAGAGTACGGGTGGCTACACCTTC	CASRDTRQSTGGYTF
TRBD1	-	TRBV19	TRBJ1-1	TGTGCCAGTAGTATAGGAGGGACAGGGAGAACTGAAGCTTTCTTT	CASSIGGTGRTEAFF
-	-	TRBV7-9	TRBJ1-3	TGTGCCAGCAGCTTAGCGGGAGGAACTGGAAACACCATATATTTT	CASSLAGGTGNTIYF
-	-	TRBV4-1	TRBJ1-3	TGCGCCAGCTCGGACTTGTTCTCTGGAAACACCATATATTTT	CASSDLFSGNTIYF
-	-	TRBV19	TRBJ1-4	TGTGCCAGTAGTAGCGGGAGTTCAACTAATGAAAAACTGTTTTTT	CASSSGSSTNEKLFF
TRBD2	few	TRBV7-2	TRBJ2-7	TGTGCCAGCAGCTTAGCGGCTAGCGGGGGGGCCTACGAGCAGTACTTC	CASSLAASGGAYEQYF
TRBD2	-	TRBV5-1	TRBJ2-1	TGCGCCAGCAGCTTGGCCCTAGCGGGGGGATACAATGAGCAGTTCTTC	CASSLALAGGYNEQFF
-	-	TRBV27	TRBJ2-7	TGTGCCAGCAGCCCAACTAGGACCTACGAGCAGTACTTC	CASSPTRTYEQYF
-	-	TRBV2	TRBJ1-5	TGTGCCAGCAGTGGGGGGCTGGGTCAGCCCCAGCATTTT	CASSGGLGQPQHF
-	-	TRBV5-1	TRBJ1-5	TGCGCCAGCAGCTATGGACTGGGAGAGCCCCAGCATTTT	CASSYGLGEPQHF
-	-	TRBV19	TRBJ1-1	TGTGCCAGTAGTAACCTCAGGGAAGCTTTCTTT	CASSNLREAFF
-	-	TRBV5-1	TRBJ1-3	TGCGCCAGCAGCCCCGCCGGAGGGTATGGAAACACCATATATTTT	CASSPAGGYGNTIYF
-	once	TRBV4-3	TRBJ1-6	TGCGCCAGCAGCCAAGATCCCAGGGTGGATAATTCACCCCTCCACTTT	CASSQDPRVDNSPLHF
TRBD1	-	TRBV2	TRBJ2-1	TGTGCCAGCAGGGAACAGGGGGCTTGGGGGAATGAGCAGTTCTTC	CASREQGAWGNEQFF
-	-	TRBV9	TRBJ1-2	TGTGCCAGCAGCGTAGGATTAGACAGTAACTATGGCTACACCTTC	CASSVGLDSNYGYTF
-	-	TRBV30	TRBJ1-2	TGTGCCTGGAGTACAGGTTTTGGCTACACCTTC	CAWSTGFGYTF
TRBD2	-	TRBV30	TRBJ2-1	TGTGCCTTTAGCGGGGGGCCCAGCCAGCAGTTCTTC	CAFSGGPSQQFF
TRBD1	-	TRBV20-1	TRBJ1-2	TGCAGGCTAGGGGACAGGGGTGGCTACACCTTC	CRLGDRGGYTF
-	-	TRBV6-5	TRBJ1-2	TGTGCCAGCAGTCGGGACACCTATGGCTACACCTTC	CASSRDTYGYTF
TRBD1	-	TRBV6-5	TRBJ1-3	TGTGCCAGCAGTTACTCGCCTACAGGGGCTGGAAACACCATATATTTT	CASSYSPTGAGNTIYF
TRBD1	-	TRBV5-1	TRBJ1-1	TGCGCCAGCAGCCCATGGACAGGTCGGGGGGCTTTCTTT	CASSPWTGRGAFF
TRBD1	-	TRBV2	TRBJ2-3	TGTGCCAGCAGCATTGGACAGGGCCTCACAGATACGCAGTATTTT	CASSIGQGLTDTQYF
-	few	TRBV5-6	TRBJ2-7	TGTGCCAGCAGCTTAGGGGGCTACGAGCAGTACTTC	CASSLGGYEQYF
-	-	TRBV29-1	TRBJ2-2	TGCAGCGTTGAAGGGCAGGGAACCGGGGAGCTGTTTTTT	CSVEGQGTGELFF
TRBD2	-	TRBV9	TRBJ2-3	TGTGCCAGCAGCGTAGATCTAGCGGGGGACACGCAGTATTTT	CASSVDLAGDTQYF
-	-	TRBV10-3	TRBJ2-7	TGTGCCATCAGTGAATCGACTGTACAGGGCTACGAGCAGTACTTC	CAISESTVQGYEQYF
-	-	TRBV30	TRBJ2-1	TGTGCCTGGAAGGGGGGGGGCAATGAGCAGTTCTTC	CAWKGGGNEQFF
-	-	TRBV10-3	TRBJ1-5	TGTGCCATCAGCGATGACAGGAACAATCAGCCCCAGCATTTT	CAISDDRNNQPQHF
TRBD1	-	TRBV5-1	TRBJ2-3	TGCGCCAGCAGCTGGTCCGGGACAGGGGGAACAGATACGCAGTATTTT	CASSWSGTGGTDTQYF
TRBD2	-	TRBV7-9	TRBJ2-3	TGTGCCAGCAGCTTAACCAGCGGGGGAATGGATACGCAGTATTTT	CASSLTSGGMDTQYF
-	-	TRBV6-5	TRBJ1-5	TGTGCCAGCAGTACAAACATCCGCCAGCCCCAGCATTTT	CASSTNIRQPQHF